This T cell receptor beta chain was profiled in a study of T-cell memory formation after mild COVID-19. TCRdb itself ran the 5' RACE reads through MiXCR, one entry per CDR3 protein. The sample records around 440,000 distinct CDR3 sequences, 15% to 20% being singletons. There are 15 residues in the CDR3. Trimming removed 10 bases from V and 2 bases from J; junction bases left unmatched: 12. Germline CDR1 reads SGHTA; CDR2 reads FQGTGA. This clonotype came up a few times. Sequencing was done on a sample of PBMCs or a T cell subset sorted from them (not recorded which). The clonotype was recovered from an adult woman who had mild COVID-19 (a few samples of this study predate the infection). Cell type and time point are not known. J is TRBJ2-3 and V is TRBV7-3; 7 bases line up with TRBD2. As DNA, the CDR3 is TGTGCCACCTCATCGGGGGGAGGGTTCACAGATACGCAGTATTTT. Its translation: CATSSGGGFTDTQYF.